What follows describes a single T cell receptor (beta chain). TCRdb's table, derived via immunoSEQ multiplex PCR, lists solely in-frame clones and lacks some. The sample lists around 160,000 clones; 80% to 95% were seen once. The data were obtained in a study of control samples from healthy donors and cancer patients. In germline, CDR1 is SGHTA, CDR2 FQGNSA. V trimming: 5 bases; J trimming: 5 bases; junction bases outside the gene matches: 2. The CDR3 has 15 residues. This TCR came from a man aged 18-30 years in good health. The J gene is TRBJ2-1, the V gene TRBV7-2; 14 nucleotides agree with TRBD2. The source material was blood. The CDR3 DNA reads as TGTGCCAGCAGCCGGACTAGCGGGAGGAACAATGAGCAGTTCTTC. Its translation: CASSRTSGRNNEQFF.